What follows are 16 T cell receptor beta chains derived from one specimen sequenced in a study of T-cell reconstitution after alpha-beta-depleted transplantation in children. TCRbeta library preparation incorporated unique molecular identifiers. One entry per CDR3 protein, called by TCRdb with MiXCR from the PCR reads. The data hold about 98,000 distinct CDR3 sequences, with approximately 6% observed a single time. Sequenced here: PBMCs, mostly from graft donor cells, sampled 60 days after TCRalphabeta/CD19-depleted stem cell transplant. The receptors here all came from a female patient aged 2 to 10 who had a stem cell transplant for Fanconi anemia, so the T cells may come from the graft donor.

This clonotype was picked up many times. J is TRBJ2-2 and V is TRBV2; TRBD2 matches at 7 bases. Germline V gene sequence: CDR1 SNHLY, CDR2 FYNNEI. With V trimmed by 5 bases and J by 5 bases, 11 bases remained unmatched. The CDR3 has 16 residues. CDR3 nucleotide sequence: TGTGCCAGCAGTCCGAAACTAGCGAGGGGAACCGGGGAGCTGTTTTTT. Residues: CASSPKLARGTGELFF.

This clonotype has ten or more counts. The J gene is TRBJ2-3, the V gene TRBV5-1, with D perhaps TRBD1 (6 bases). With 1 base removed from V and 1 base from J, the gap between germline ends came to 16 bases. This CDR3 has 17 residues. CDR1 and CDR2 (germline): SGHRS, YFSETQ. The CDR3 DNA sequence: TGCGCCAGCAGCTTGTGGTACAGGGTCAAAGGCACAGATACGCAGTATTTT. Protein: CASSLWYRVKGTDTQYF.

This clonotype showed up many times. The rearrangement uses TRBV15 and TRBJ1-1; TRBD1 is a possible D gene (5 bases). CDR1 LNHNV and CDR2 YYDKDF come from the germline V gene (reference sequence). The ends were cut back, 3 bases at V and 2 bases at J, with 13 bases in the middle. The CDR3 totals 15 residues. CDR3 bases: TGTGCCACCAGCAGGTACGGGACGGCAAACACTGAAGCTTTCTTT. This gives the protein CATSRYGTANTEAFF.

This clonotype has more than one count but fewer than ten. The genes are TRBV5-1 and TRBJ2-5; D may be TRBD2 (6 bases). The CDR3 loop spans 16 amino acids. Germline CDR1 SGHRS, CDR2 YFSETQ. V was pared by 0 bases and J by 2 bases, with 14 bases between. CDR3: CASSLAGRPIQETQYF. The CDR3 bases are TGCGCCAGCAGCTTGGCCGGGAGACCAATTCAAGAGACCCAGTACTTC.

In its sample, this clonotype was seen many times. The rearrangement joins TRBV20-1 to TRBJ2-3; TRBD1 matches 10 bases. V was pared by 6 bases and J by 3 bases, with 6 bases of the junction left unmatched. Germline V gene sequence: CDR1 DFQATT, CDR2 SNEGSKA (reference sequence). The CDR3 extends over 14 amino acids. DNA of the CDR3: TGCAGTGCCCGGGGACAGGGGAATACAGATACGCAGTATTTT. Translation: CSARGQGNTDTQYF.

This clonotype was found many times. CDR3 coding DNA: TGTGCCAGCAGCTTAGAACGGGGGGCAGGAGGAAACACCATATATTTT. This codes for CASSLERGAGGNTIYF. V and J are TRBV11-2 and TRBJ1-3, with D possibly matching TRBD1 (6 bases). CDR3 length: 16 amino acids. The V gene's germline CDR1 is SGHAT and CDR2 FQNNGV. V was cut by 0 bases and J by 4 bases, with 13 bases left in between. Combining the CDR3 with reference TRBV11-2 and TRBJ1-3 gives the whole variable domain EAGVAQSPRYKIIEKRQSVAFWCNPISGHATLYWYQQILGQGPKLLIQFQNNGVVDDSQLPKDRFSAERLKGVDSTLKIQPAKLEDSAVYLCASSLERGAGGNTIYFGEGSWLTVV.

This clonotype was seen repeatedly, ten times or more. V gene TRBV28 combines with J gene TRBJ2-5; TRBD2 matches 8 bases. In germline, CDR1 is MDHEN, CDR2 SYDVKM. V trimming: 2 bases; J trimming: 1 base; junction bases outside the gene matches: 3. The CDR3 spans 15 residues. CDR3 region: CASSLAGGSQETQYF. The DNA of the CDR3 is TGTGCCAGCAGTTTAGCGGGGGGCTCCCAAGAGACCCAGTACTTC. Complete variable domain (other parts from reference TRBV28 and TRBJ2-5): DVKVTQSSRYLVKRTGEKVFLECVQDMDHENMFWYRQDPGLGLRLIYFSYDVKMKEKGDIPEGYSVSREKKERFSLILESASTNQTSMYLCASSLAGGSQETQYFGPGTRLLVL.

The sample holds many counts of this clonotype. V and J are TRBV10-2 and TRBJ1-5, with D hard to call. The CDR3 runs to 13 residues. Looked up from germline, CDR1 is WSHSY and CDR2 is SAAADI. V dropped 10 bases and J dropped 8 bases, with 18 bases sitting between them. CDR3 residues: CATPPAGTEPQHF. CDR3 coding DNA: TGCGCCACCCCCCCGGCGGGAACGGAGCCCCAGCATTTT.

This clonotype was counted many times. This chain uses TRBV18 with TRBJ2-5; 7 bases agree with TRBD1. V lost 5 bases to trimming and J lost 0 bases; unmatched junction nucleotides: 6. The CDR3 sequence is 15 residues long. Germline lookup yields CDR1 KGHSH and CDR2 LQKENI. CDR3 in amino acids: CASSTFGQDQETQYF. The CDR3 nucleotides are TGTGCCAGCTCAACTTTTGGACAGGACCAAGAGACCCAGTACTTC.

The chain uses TRBV28 and TRBJ1-4; possibly TRBD1 for D (5 bases). Per the germline V gene, CDR1 is MDHEN and CDR2 is SYDVKM. V was trimmed by 5 bases and J by 4 bases, leaving 14 bases between them. CDR3 length: 15 amino acids. CDR3 protein: CASSPQGTGNEKLFF. As DNA, the CDR3 is TGTGCCAGCAGTCCCCAGGGAACGGGTAATGAAAAACTGTTTTTT. The whole variable domain, remainder taken from reference TRBV28 and TRBJ1-4, is DVKVTQSSRYLVKRTGEKVFLECVQDMDHENMFWYRQDPGLGLRLIYFSYDVKMKEKGDIPEGYSVSREKKERFSLILESASTNQTSMYLCASSPQGTGNEKLFFGSGTQLSVL.

This clonotype was seen a few times. The chain carries TRBV5-1 and TRBJ2-5; D unresolved. The germline CDR1 and CDR2 sequences are SGHRS and YFSETQ. With 4 bases removed from V and 2 bases from J, the gap between germline ends came to 9 bases. This CDR3 spans 13 amino acids. The chain's CDR3 is CASSGLEQETQYF. Here the CDR3 DNA reads TGCGCCAGCAGCGGTTTGGAGCAAGAGACCCAGTACTTC.

There are a few counts of this clonotype. The gene calls are TRBV14 and TRBJ2-2; 7 nucleotides agree with TRBD1. CDR1 and CDR2 from the germline V gene are SGHDN and FVKESK. This CDR3 comprises 17 residues. J was trimmed by 3 bases and V by 4 bases; bases with no gene match: 11. CDR3 protein: CASSPRQGVAYTGELFF. The CDR3 nucleotides are TGTGCCAGCAGCCCCAGACAGGGCGTTGCGTACACCGGGGAGCTGTTTTTT.

This clonotype was seen repeatedly, ten times or more. The chain joins TRBV20-1 to TRBJ1-5; D is perhaps TRBD1 (5 bases). The CDR3 runs to 14 residues. Germline V lookup: CDR1 DFQATT, CDR2 SNEGSKA (reference sequence). Trimming took 7 bases from V and 7 from J, leaving 20 bases between them. CDR3 region: CSVNGVQGRQPQHF. The CDR3 DNA follows: TGCAGTGTTAACGGGGTCCAGGGCAGGCAGCCCCAGCATTTT.

In its sample, this clonotype was seen many times. The chain combines TRBV28 with TRBJ1-2; D ambiguous. The CDR3 is 15 amino acids. Germline assignment: CDR1 MDHEN and CDR2 SYDVKM. Trimming cost V 4 bases and J 2 bases, with 14 bases left between them. The CDR3 reads CASSSPGRANYGYTF. CDR3 in DNA: TGTGCCAGCAGTTCCCCAGGACGGGCCAACTATGGCTACACCTTC.

This clonotype was counted ten times or more. V and J are TRBV4-2 and TRBJ1-1; the D gene is possibly TRBD1 (5 bases). V lost 0 bases, J lost 4 bases, and 15 bases lay in between. Looked up from germline, CDR1 is LGHNA and CDR2 is YNFKEQ. The CDR3 extends over 16 amino acids. The CDR3 DNA reads TGTGCCAGCAGCCAAGATGTCGGGGACCGACGCACTGAAGCTTTCTTT. Protein sequence: CASSQDVGDRRTEAFF.

This clonotype was seen many times. The chain uses TRBV15 and TRBJ2-5, with D possibly being TRBD2 (6 bases). The germline gives CDR1 LNHNV, CDR2 YYDKDF (reference sequence). Trimming took 4 bases from V and 0 from J, leaving 18 bases between them. This CDR3 is built from 17 residues. The CDR3, as DNA: TGTGCCACCAGCACGCGGGGAGTTGGAAGGTACCAAGAGACCCAGTACTTC. The encoded protein is CATSTRGVGRYQETQYF.